A single sample gave rise to the 15 T cell receptor beta chains below, sequenced in a study of blood T cell repertoires in COVID-19. TCRdb's copy holds only in-frame clones and misses some; the assay was immunoSEQ multiplex PCR. The sample contains around 25,000 clones, around 81% of which appear only once. The sequencing sample was made of peripheral blood. The origin of the receptors is a man aged 65-85 years with acute or convalescent COVID-19.

V usage is TRBV4-1 and J usage is TRBJ1-1; unclear D gene. V was clipped by 2 bases and J by 2 bases, with 9 bases between them. The CDR3 sequence is 14 residues long. From germline, CDR1 is MGHRA and CDR2 YSYEKL. DNA for the CDR3: TGCGCCAGCAGCCAAAGGGAGTCAAACACTGAAGCTTTCTTT. Protein product: CASSQRESNTEAFF.

The chain combines TRBV5-1 with TRBJ2-5; D unresolved. The germline V and J ends were trimmed by 3 bases and 1 base, with 7 bases remaining between them. The germline V gene has CDR1 SGHRS and CDR2 YFSETQ. The CDR3 consists of 13 residues. The CDR3 DNA reads TGCGCCAGCAGCTACGGTTCCCAAGAGACCCAGTACTTC. Protein sequence: CASSYGSQETQYF.

The V call is TRBV12-2, the J call TRBJ2-2; the table gives TRBD2 as D, unverified against the DNA. TRBV12-2 constitutes a pseudogene. The CDR3 consists of 18 residues. CDR3 sequence: CASYIDLRAGANTGELFF. CDR3 nucleotides: TGTGCAAGTTACATCGACCTTCGGGCGGGCGCGAACACCGGGGAGCTGTTTTTT.

This chain links TRBV3-1 (or the pseudogene TRBV3-2) with TRBJ2-5; 10 bases map to TRBD2. This CDR3 region has 14 residues. J lost 5 bases, V lost 8 bases, and 8 bases had no gene match. Germline CDR1 LGHDT, CDR2 YNNKEL (reference sequence). The CDR3 spells CASASGGAEETQYF. The DNA of the CDR3 is TGTGCCAGCGCAAGCGGGGGGGCCGAGGAGACCCAGTACTTC.

The rearrangement links TRBV7-2 to TRBJ1-2; TRBD1 might be the D (6 bases). This CDR3 has 16 residues. Trimming removed 6 bases from V and 7 bases from J, with 24 bases in between. Looked up from germline, CDR1 is SGHTA and CDR2 is FQGNSA. The CDR3 reads CASRPTLNRAFGGYTF. In DNA form, the CDR3 reads TGTGCCAGCAGACCGACGTTGAACAGGGCCTTCGGTGGCTACACCTTC.

This chain joins TRBV13 and TRBJ2-3, with 11 bases identical to TRBD2. CDR3 size: 16 residues. CDR1 PRHDT and CDR2 FYEKMQ come from the germline V gene (reference sequence). V lost 5 bases and J lost 2; bases outside the gene matches: 6. The DNA of the CDR3 is TGTGCCAGCAGCCTCCGACTAGCGGGGTTCACAGATACGCAGTATTTT. This gives the protein CASSLRLAGFTDTQYF.

This clone has just one count. The rearrangement uses TRBV10-1 and TRBJ1-5; D gene uncertain. CDR1 and CDR2 from the germline V gene are WNHNN and SYGVQD (reference sequence). With 3 bases removed from V and 7 bases from J, the gap between germline ends came to 10 bases. This CDR3 is 13 amino acids long. The CDR3 region has the DNA TGCGCCAGCAGTGACGGGGAGGGCCAGCCCCAGCATTTT. Its protein product is CASSDGEGQPQHF.

The CDR3 spells CASSLRVVGELFF. CDR3 DNA: TGTGCCAGCAGCTTGCGGGTGGTCGGGGAGCTGTTTTTT. The gene calls are TRBV27 and TRBJ2-2; maybe TRBD2 (5 bases). V was cut by 6 bases and J by 7 bases, with 12 bases left in between. Germline values: CDR1 MNHEY, CDR2 SMNVEV (reference sequence). The CDR3 has 13 amino acids.

The CDR3 coding sequence is TGTGCCAGCAGCTTGGCTCACGGGACAGGGTACTACGAGCAGTACTTC. Its translation is CASSLAHGTGYYEQYF. The chain has TRBV5-5 and TRBJ2-7; the match to TRBD1 covers 9 bases. The V gene's germline CDR1 is SGHKS and CDR2 YYEKEE (reference sequence). J lost 3 bases, V lost 0 bases, and 7 bases had no gene match. The CDR3 sequence is 16 residues long.

DNA of the CDR3: TGTGCCAGCAGCTTAGCCAGGGGCAACACCGGGGAGCTGTTTTTT. Translated, it gives CASSLARGNTGELFF. V gene TRBV7-6 combines with J gene TRBJ2-2; D is perhaps TRBD1 (6 bases). This CDR3 comprises 15 residues. Per the germline V gene, CDR1 is SGHVS and CDR2 is FNYEAQ. Between the trimmed V and J ends, which lost 0 bases and 2 bases, there was a span of 7 bases.

This clone has only a few counts. The rearrangement links TRBV11-2 to TRBJ2-7, with TRBD1 as a possible D gene (6 bases). Germline CDR1 and CDR2: SGHAT and FQNNGV. CDR3 length: 15 residues. Trimming left V 0 bases short and J 2 bases short, with 11 bases between. The CDR3 coding sequence is TGTGCCAGCAGCTTAGAAACAGGGCACGCCTACGAGCAGTACTTC. It encodes CASSLETGHAYEQYF.

This clone is judged medium-sized. The chain combines TRBV10-2 with TRBJ2-1; 12 bases are shared with TRBD2. Germline-derived CDR1 and CDR2 are WSHSY and SAAADI. V lost 9 bases, J lost 7 bases, and 4 bases stayed unmatched. The CDR3 length is 13 residues. The CDR3 region has the DNA TGCGCCAGTCGACTAGCGGGAGAAAATGAGCAGTTCTTC. It encodes CASRLAGENEQFF.

The gene calls are TRBV5-4 and TRBJ1-2; 8 bases align to TRBD1. The V and J ends lost 5 bases and 4 bases, in that order; junction bases with no gene match: 4. This CDR3 comprises 13 residues. Germline V gene sequence: CDR1 SGHNT, CDR2 YYREEE (reference sequence). CDR3 protein: CASSDRGAYGYTF. The CDR3 DNA is TGTGCCAGCAGTGACAGGGGAGCCTATGGCTACACCTTC.

This chain links TRBV24-1 with TRBJ2-1; D is uncertain. Trimming shortened V by 0 bases and J by 6 bases, and 5 bases separated the two germline ends. This CDR3 is 13 amino acids long. Germline V CDR1 and CDR2: KGHDR, SFDVKD. The CDR3 here is CATSDLLRNEQFF. The CDR3 DNA reads as TGTGCCACCAGTGATTTGCTCCGCAATGAGCAGTTCTTC.

The rearrangement links TRBV29-1 to TRBJ2-4, with 14 bases lining up with TRBD2. V lost 7 bases and J lost 6; bases outside the gene matches: 5. Germline CDR1 is SQVTM and CDR2 is ANQGSEA. CDR3 size: 14 residues. The CDR3: CSARTSGRSNIQYF. CDR3 nucleotide sequence: TGCAGCGCCAGGACTAGCGGGAGGTCAAACATTCAGTACTTC.